The T cell receptor (beta chain) under discussion was sequenced for a study of T cells in tuberculosis. After thawing and overnight rest, PBMC were stained with GMM-loaded CD1B tetramer, viability dye and anti-CD3 for sorting. The lipid loaded on the CD1B tetramers was C32 glucose monomycolate from Rhodococcus equi. CD14-expressing monocytes were removed from PBMC before cryopreservation and sorting. Sequenced by immunoSEQ multiplex PCR; TCRdb stores in-frame clones only, minus some. Of 55,000 to 70,000 clones in the sample, about 76% were seen once. Germline lookup yields CDR1 SGHTA and CDR2 FQGTGA. The germline V and J ends were trimmed by 3 bases and 2 bases, with 9 bases remaining between them. There are 14 residues in the CDR3.

This sequence originates from an adult woman with latent tuberculosis. The specimen was CD1b-GMM tetramer-negative cells sorted from PBMCs. The chain has TRBV7-3 and TRBJ2-3; no firm D call. CDR3 nucleotide sequence: TGTGCCAGCAGCTTGGGCAGTGCCACAGATACGCAGTATTTT. The encoded protein is CASSLGSATDTQYF.